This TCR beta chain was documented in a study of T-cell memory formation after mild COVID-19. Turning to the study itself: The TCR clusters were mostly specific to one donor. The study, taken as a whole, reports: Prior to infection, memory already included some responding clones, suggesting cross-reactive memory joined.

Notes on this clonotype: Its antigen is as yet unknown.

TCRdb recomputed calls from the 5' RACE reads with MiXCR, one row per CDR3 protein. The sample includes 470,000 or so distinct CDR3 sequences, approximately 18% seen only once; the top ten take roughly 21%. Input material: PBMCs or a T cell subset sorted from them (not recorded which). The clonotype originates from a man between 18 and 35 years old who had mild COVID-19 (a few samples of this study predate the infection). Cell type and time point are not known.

Here the CDR3 DNA reads TGTGCCAGCAGTTACTCGCCGGGCATAATAAAAGCTAATGAGCAGTTCTTC. Amino acids: CASSYSPGIIKANEQFF. The genes are TRBV6-5 and TRBJ2-1, with D unclear. Germline CDR1 and CDR2: MNHEY and SVGAGI. This CDR3 comprises 17 residues. Trimming shortened V by 0 bases and J by 7 bases, and 19 bases separated the two germline ends.